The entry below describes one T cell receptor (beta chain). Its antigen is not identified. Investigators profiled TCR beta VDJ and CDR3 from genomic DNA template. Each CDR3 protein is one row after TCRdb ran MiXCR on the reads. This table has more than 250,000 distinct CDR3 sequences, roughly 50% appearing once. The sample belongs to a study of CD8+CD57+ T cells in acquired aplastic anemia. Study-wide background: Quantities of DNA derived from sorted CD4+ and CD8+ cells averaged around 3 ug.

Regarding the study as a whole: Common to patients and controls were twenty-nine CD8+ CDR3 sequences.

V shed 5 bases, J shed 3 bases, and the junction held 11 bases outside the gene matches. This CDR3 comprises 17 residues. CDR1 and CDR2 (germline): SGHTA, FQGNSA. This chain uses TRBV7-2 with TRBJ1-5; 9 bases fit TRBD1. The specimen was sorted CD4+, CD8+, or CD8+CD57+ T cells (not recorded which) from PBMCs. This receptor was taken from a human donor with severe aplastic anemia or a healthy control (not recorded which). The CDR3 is CASSPSTGGSVNQPQHF. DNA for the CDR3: TGTGCCAGCAGCCCCTCGACAGGGGGATCGGTCAATCAGCCCCAGCATTTT. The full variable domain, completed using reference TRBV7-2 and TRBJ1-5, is GAGVSQSPSNKVTEKGKDVELRCDPISGHTALYWYRQSLGQGLEFLIYFQGNSAPDKSGLPSDRFSAERTGGSVSTLTIQRTQQEDSAVYLCASSPSTGGSVNQPQHFGDGTRLSIL.